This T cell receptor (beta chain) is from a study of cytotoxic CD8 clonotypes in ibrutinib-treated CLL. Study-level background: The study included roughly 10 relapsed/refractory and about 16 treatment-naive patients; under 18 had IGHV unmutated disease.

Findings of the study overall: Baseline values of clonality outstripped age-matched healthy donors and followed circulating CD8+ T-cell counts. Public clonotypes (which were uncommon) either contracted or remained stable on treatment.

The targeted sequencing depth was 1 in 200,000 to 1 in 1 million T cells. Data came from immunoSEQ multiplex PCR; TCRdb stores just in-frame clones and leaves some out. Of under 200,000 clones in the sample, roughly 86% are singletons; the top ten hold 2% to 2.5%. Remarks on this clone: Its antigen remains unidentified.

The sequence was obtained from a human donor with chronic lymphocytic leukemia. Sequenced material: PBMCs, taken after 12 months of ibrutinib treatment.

CDR3 coding DNA: TGTGCCAGCAGTTCGGGACAGGGTTGGAGCGGCTACACCTTC. Translation: CASSSGQGWSGYTF. V usage is TRBV6-4 and J usage is TRBJ1-2; TRBD1 matches at 9 bases. The CDR3 covers 14 residues. Trimming removed 5 bases from V and 8 bases from J; junction bases left unmatched: 9. Germline V gene sequence: CDR1 MRHNA, CDR2 SNTAGT.